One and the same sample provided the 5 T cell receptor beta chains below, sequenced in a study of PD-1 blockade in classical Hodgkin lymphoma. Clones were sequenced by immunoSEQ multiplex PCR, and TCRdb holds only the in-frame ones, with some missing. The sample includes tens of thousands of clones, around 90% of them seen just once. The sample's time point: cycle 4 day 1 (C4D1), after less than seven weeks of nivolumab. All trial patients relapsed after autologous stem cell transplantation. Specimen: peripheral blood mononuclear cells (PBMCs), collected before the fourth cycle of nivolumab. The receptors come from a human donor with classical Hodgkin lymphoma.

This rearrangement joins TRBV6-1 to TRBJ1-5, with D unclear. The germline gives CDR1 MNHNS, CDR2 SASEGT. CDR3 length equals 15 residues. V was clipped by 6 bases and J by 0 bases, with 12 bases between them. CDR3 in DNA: TGTGCCAGCAGCATAGGAGGGAATAGCAATCAGCCCCAGCATTTT. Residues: CASSIGGNSNQPQHF.

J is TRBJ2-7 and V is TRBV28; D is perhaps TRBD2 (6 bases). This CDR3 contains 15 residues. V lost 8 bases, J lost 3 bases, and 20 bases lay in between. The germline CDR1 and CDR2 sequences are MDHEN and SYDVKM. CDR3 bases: TGTGCCAGCCGTCTAGGAGGGCAGGCGAGCTACGAGCAGTACTTC. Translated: CASRLGGQASYEQYF. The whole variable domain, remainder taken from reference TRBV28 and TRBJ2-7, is DVKVTQSSRYLVKRTGEKVFLECVQDMDHENMFWYRQDPGLGLRLIYFSYDVKMKEKGDIPEGYSVSREKKERFSLILESASTNQTSMYLCASRLGGQASYEQYFGPGTRLTVT.

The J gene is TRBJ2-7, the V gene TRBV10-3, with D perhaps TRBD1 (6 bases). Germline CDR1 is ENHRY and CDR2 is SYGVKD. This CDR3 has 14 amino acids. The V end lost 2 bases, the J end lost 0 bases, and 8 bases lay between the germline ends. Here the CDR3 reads CAISENRDSYEQYF. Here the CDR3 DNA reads TGTGCCATCAGTGAGAACAGGGACTCCTACGAGCAGTACTTC.

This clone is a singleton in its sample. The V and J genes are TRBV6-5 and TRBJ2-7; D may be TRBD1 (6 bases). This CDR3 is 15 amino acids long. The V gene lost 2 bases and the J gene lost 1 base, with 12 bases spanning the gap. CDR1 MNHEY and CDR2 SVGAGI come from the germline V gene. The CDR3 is CASSYPRGGSYEQYF. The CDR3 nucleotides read TGTGCCAGCAGTTACCCTAGAGGGGGTTCCTACGAGCAGTACTTC.

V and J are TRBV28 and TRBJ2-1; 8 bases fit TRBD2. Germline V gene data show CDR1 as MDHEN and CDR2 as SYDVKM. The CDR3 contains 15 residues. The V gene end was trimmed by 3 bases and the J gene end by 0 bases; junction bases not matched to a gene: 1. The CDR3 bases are TGTGCCAGCAGTTTCCGGGGGGGCTCCTACAATGAGCAGTTCTTC. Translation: CASSFRGGSYNEQFF.